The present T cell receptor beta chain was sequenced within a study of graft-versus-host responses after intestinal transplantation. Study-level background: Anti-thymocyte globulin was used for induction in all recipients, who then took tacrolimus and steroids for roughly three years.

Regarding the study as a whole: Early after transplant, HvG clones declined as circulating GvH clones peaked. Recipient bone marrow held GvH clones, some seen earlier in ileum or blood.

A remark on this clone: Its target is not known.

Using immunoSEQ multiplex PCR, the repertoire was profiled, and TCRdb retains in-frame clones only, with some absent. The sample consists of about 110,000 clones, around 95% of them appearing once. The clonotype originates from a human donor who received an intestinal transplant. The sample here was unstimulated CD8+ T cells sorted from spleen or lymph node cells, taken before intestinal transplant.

DNA for the CDR3: TGCGCCAGCAGTCATCAAGGACCCACTCTCAGAGGAGATGGCTACACCTTC. This encodes CASSHQGPTLRGDGYTF. The chain carries TRBV23-1 and TRBJ1-2; D is ambiguous. TRBV23-1 is an ORF; its function is uncertain. Trimming pared 3 bases from V and 6 bases from J, leaving 23 bases between. The CDR3 is 17 residues long.